The present T cell receptor beta chain was sequenced within a study of identical twins. This clonotype was found many times. The CDR3 extends over 16 amino acids. With V trimmed by 5 bases and J by 1 base, 5 bases remained unmatched. TCRdb reprocessed the 5' RACE reads via MiXCR and lists one record per CDR3 protein. The data show some 600,000 distinct CDR3 sequences, roughly 7.1% seen once. These same records also appear under a second study, on yellow fever vaccine responses in identical twins.

This TCR derives from a woman younger than 30 in good health. The V gene is TRBV12-3 or TRBV12-4, the J gene TRBJ2-2, with TRBD2 matching 9 bases. Sequenced sample: PBMCs. CDR3 nucleotide sequence: TGTGCCAGCAGTCCCCAGACTAGCGGGAACACCGGGGAGCTGTTTTTT. The encoded protein is CASSPQTSGNTGELFF.